This record looks at one TCR beta chain sequence and its context. This record comes from a study of blood T cell repertoires in COVID-19. Trimming cost V 0 bases and J 2 bases; bases outside gene matches: 1. The CDR3 covers 15 residues. Per germline, CDR1 SGHNT and CDR2 YYREEE (reference sequence). Method: immunoSEQ multiplex PCR; TCRdb's copy keeps in-frame clones and lacks some. The sample includes approximately 100,000 clones, approximately 86% of them seen just once. The chain joins TRBV5-4 to TRBJ1-5; 8 positions agree with TRBD1. The sample consisted of PBMCs or T cells enriched from blood (not recorded which). The clonotype was recovered from a woman aged 45-65 years who had recovered from COVID-19. Written as DNA, the CDR3 is TGTGCCAGCAGCTTGGGGGGACAGGGCAATCAGCCCCAGCATTTT. This encodes CASSLGGQGNQPQHF. The full variable domain, its missing parts supplied by reference TRBV5-4 and TRBJ1-5, is ETGVTQSPTHLIKTRGQQVTLRCSSQSGHNTVSWYQQALGQGPQFIFQYYREEENGRGNFPPRFSGLQFPNYSSELNVNALELDDSALYLCASSLGGQGNQPQHFGDGTRLSIL.